This T cell receptor beta chain was found in a study of blood T cell repertoires in COVID-19. Membership in each cohort depended on participant-reported clinical history. This CDR3 has 16 residues. Germline CDR1 LGHDT, CDR2 YNNKEL (reference sequence). V was clipped by 2 bases and J by 0 bases; unmatched bases: 6. Here immunoSEQ multiplex PCR was the method, and the copy in TCRdb shows in-frame clones only, minus some. The sample gives some 62,000 clones, roughly 80% of which show up once; 3.5% to 4% is in the top ten. The receptor was isolated from a middle-aged woman with acute COVID-19. This chain connects TRBV3-1 (or the pseudogene TRBV3-2) to TRBJ1-1; 7 bases map to TRBD1. Material for sequencing was PBMCs or T cells enriched from blood (not recorded which). The CDR3 sequence is CASSQRTGPMNTEAFF. The CDR3 DNA reads as TGTGCCAGCAGCCAACGGACAGGACCTATGAACACTGAAGCTTTCTTT.